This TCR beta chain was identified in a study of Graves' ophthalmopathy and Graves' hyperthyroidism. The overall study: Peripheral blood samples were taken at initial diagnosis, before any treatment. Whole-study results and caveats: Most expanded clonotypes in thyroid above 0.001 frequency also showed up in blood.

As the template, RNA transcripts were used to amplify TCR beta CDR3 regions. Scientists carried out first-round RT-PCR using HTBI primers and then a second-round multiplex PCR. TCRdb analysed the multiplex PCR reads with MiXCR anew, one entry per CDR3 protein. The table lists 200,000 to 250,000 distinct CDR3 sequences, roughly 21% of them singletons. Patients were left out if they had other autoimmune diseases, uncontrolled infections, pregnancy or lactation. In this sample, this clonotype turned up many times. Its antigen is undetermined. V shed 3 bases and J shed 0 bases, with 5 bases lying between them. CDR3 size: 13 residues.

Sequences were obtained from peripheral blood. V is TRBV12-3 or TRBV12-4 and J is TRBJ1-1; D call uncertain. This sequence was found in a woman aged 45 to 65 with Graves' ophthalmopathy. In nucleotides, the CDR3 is TGTGCCAGCAGTTTTAAGGTGAACACTGAAGCTTTCTTT. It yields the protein CASSFKVNTEAFF.